The T cell receptor beta chain described here comes from a study of CD8+ T cells in alopecia areata. Regarding the study as a whole: Patients shared TCRs less clearly than mice did, possibly for HLA-related reasons.

In each case, RNA was isolated and then reverse transcribed into cDNA as the sequencing template. Sequencing used immunoSEQ multiplex PCR; TCRdb keeps in-frame clones, though not all of them. The sample includes some 210,000 clones, just over 65% of them seen just once. As concerns this clone: As yet, its antigen is unknown.

Germline V gene sequence: CDR1 SQVTM, CDR2 ANQGSEA. The CDR3 extends over 8 amino acids. V lost 1 base to trimming and J lost 11 bases, with 2 bases between them. Treatment described: oral pan-JAK inhibitor, 5-10 mg twice daily. It was from PBMCs that CD4+ and CD8+ T cells were sorted. The sample in question was CD4+ T cells sorted from blood, obtained around week 42, from a patient treated with tofacitinib. This clonotype was sampled from a human donor with alopecia areata. V gene TRBV29-1 combines with J gene TRBJ1-1; no firm D call. CDR3 protein: CSVEGAFF. CDR3 DNA: TGCAGCGTTGAAGGGGCTTTCTTT.